This T cell receptor (beta chain) is from a study of T cell responses to AZD1222 COVID-19 vaccine. In the study overall: Recipients boosted at about 4 weeks or about 12 weeks are pooled. Study results and caveats: None of the repertoires were sampled until the peak T cell response had passed. Just 5 to 7 people given AZD1222 tested seropositive at baseline. Increases in Spike-specific TCR breadth and depth were seen after two AZD1222 doses.

The V end was cut by 4 bases, the J end by 2 bases, with 11 bases between. Germline V gene data show CDR1 as SGHAT and CDR2 as FQNNGV. The CDR3 is 14 residues long. Details on this clone: Its target is unknown.

TCRdb's copy holds only in-frame clones and misses some; the assay was immunoSEQ multiplex PCR. The sample carries 150,000 to 200,000 clones, around 88% recorded once. V is TRBV11-2 and J is TRBJ2-5; the D gene is possibly TRBD2 (6 bases). The source of this sequence is an adult in good health. The sample consisted of peripheral blood, taken on day 0 of AZD1222 vaccination. CDR3 amino acids: CASSWPGTQETQYF. In DNA, the CDR3 is TGTGCCAGCAGCTGGCCAGGGACTCAAGAGACCCAGTACTTC.